These 23 T cell receptor beta chains were sequenced from one sample in a study of blood T cell repertoires in COVID-19. TCRdb's table, derived via immunoSEQ multiplex PCR, lists solely in-frame clones and lacks some. The sample consists of some 100,000 clones, about 89% of them appearing once. What was sequenced was peripheral blood. The origin of the receptors is a man aged 45-65 years with acute or convalescent COVID-19.

The chain employs TRBV2 and TRBJ1-5, with 11 bases matching TRBD1. V lost 7 bases, J lost 3 bases, and 5 bases stayed unmatched. CDR3 length equals 15 residues. CDR1 SNHLY and CDR2 FYNNEI come from the germline V gene. DNA of the CDR3: TGTGCCAGCACGGGACAGGGGGTAAACAATCAGCCCCAGCATTTT. Translating it yields CASTGQGVNNQPQHF.

The V call is TRBV19, the J call TRBJ2-2; 8 nucleotides match TRBD1. The CDR3 spans 13 residues. The J segment lost 4 bases and the V segment lost 6 bases, leaving 1 base of the junction unmatched. Germline loops: CDR1 LNHDA, CDR2 SQIVND (reference sequence). CDR3 sequence reads: CASRQGVTGELFF. The CDR3 DNA is TGTGCCAGTAGACAGGGGGTCACCGGGGAGCTGTTTTTT. The full variable domain, in which reference TRBV19 and TRBJ2-2 provide the parts outside the CDR3, is DGGITQSPKYLFRKEGQNVTLSCEQNLNHDAMYWYRQDPGQGLRLIYYSQIVNDFQKGDIAEGYSVSREKKESFPLTVTSAQKNPTAFYLCASRQGVTGELFFGEGSRLTVL.

The chain combines TRBV6-5 with TRBJ2-2; 9 bases are a match to TRBD1. There are 13 residues in the CDR3. Trimming cost V 5 bases and J 7 bases; bases outside gene matches: 2. Germline V gene data show CDR1 as MNHEY and CDR2 as SVGAGI. CDR3 region: CASSTTGGGELFF. The CDR3 coding sequence is TGTGCCAGCAGTACGACAGGGGGCGGGGAGCTGTTTTTT.

This chain uses TRBV19 with TRBJ1-2; D might be TRBD1 (5 bases). Looked up from germline, CDR1 is LNHDA and CDR2 is SQIVND (reference sequence). This CDR3 contains 14 residues. Trimming left V 5 bases short and J 1 base short, with 11 bases between. The CDR3 coding sequence is TGTGCCAGTAGTCCAGGGATGAATAACTATGGCTACACCTTC. Translating gives CASSPGMNNYGYTF.

The chain recombines TRBV19 with TRBJ1-3; 7 bases map to TRBD1. The trim removed 9 bases at V and 0 bases at J, leaving 5 bases unmatched. Looked up from germline, CDR1 is LNHDA and CDR2 is SQIVND (reference sequence). The CDR3 covers 14 residues. This CDR3 reads CASSGGSSGNTIYF. CDR3 DNA sequence: TGTGCCAGCTCAGGGGGGAGCTCTGGAAACACCATATATTTT.

This chain joins TRBV2 and TRBJ2-2; a possible D gene is TRBD1 (6 bases). CDR3 length equals 15 residues. The germline V gene has CDR1 SNHLY and CDR2 FYNNEI. The ends were cut back, 2 bases at V and 4 bases at J, with 11 bases in the middle. CDR3 sequence: CASSENRVGTGELFF. The DNA of the CDR3 is TGTGCCAGCAGTGAAAACAGGGTGGGCACCGGGGAGCTGTTTTTT.

The V gene is TRBV6-2 or TRBV6-3, the J gene TRBJ2-5; D is possibly TRBD2 (5 bases). V lost 4 bases and J 2 bases, leaving 11 bases between the germline ends. CDR1 MNHEY and CDR2 SVGEGT come from the germline V gene. This CDR3 has 14 residues. In nucleotides, the CDR3 is TGTGCCAGCAGTTTCTTTGGAGGTCAAGAGACCCAGTACTTC. Amino acids: CASSFFGGQETQYF.

The genes are TRBV6-5 and TRBJ1-3; 7 bases line up with TRBD1. The CDR3 is made up of 13 amino acids. The trim removed 5 bases at V and 3 bases at J, leaving 1 base unmatched. Germline CDR1 is MNHEY and CDR2 is SVGAGI. The CDR3 protein is CASSTGDGNTIYF. In DNA form, the CDR3 reads TGTGCCAGCAGTACAGGGGATGGAAACACCATATATTTT.

The rearrangement links TRBV7-9 to TRBJ1-2; no firm D call. V was shortened by 5 bases and J by 4 bases, with 14 bases between the two germline ends. Per the germline V gene, CDR1 is SEHNR and CDR2 is FQNEAQ (reference sequence). The CDR3 spans 14 residues. CDR3 in amino acids: CASSETELLYGYTF. The CDR3 DNA sequence: TGTGCCAGCAGCGAGACGGAGCTTCTCTATGGCTACACCTTC. Drawing the rest from reference TRBV7-9 and TRBJ1-2, the complete variable domain is DTGVSQNPRHKITKRGQNVTFRCDPISEHNRLYWYRQTLGQGPEFLTYFQNEAQLEKSRLLSDRFSAERPKGSFSTLEIQRTEQGDSAMYLCASSETELLYGYTFGSGTRLTVV.

About this clone itself: Other DNA sequences within the sample encode an identical CDR3. V and J are TRBV7-7 and TRBJ2-2; 8 bases are shared with TRBD1. Germline assignment: CDR1 SSHAT and CDR2 FNYEAQ (reference sequence). J lost 6 bases, V lost 1 base, and 4 bases had no gene match. The CDR3 extends over 15 amino acids. The DNA for the CDR3 is TGTGCCAGCAGCTTAGGCAGGGGGCAGGCCGGGGAGCTGTTTTTT. Translation gives CASSLGRGQAGELFF.

The chain couples TRBV9 to TRBJ1-6, with D unresolved. The V end lost 4 bases, the J end lost 5 bases, and 13 bases lay between the germline ends. CDR1 is SGDLS and CDR2 is YYNGEE in the germline V gene. The CDR3 contains 15 residues. The CDR3 DNA is TGTGCCAGCAGCTTTACGACGGGGAATAATTCACCCCTCCACTTT. Its protein is CASSFTTGNNSPLHF. The variable domain in full, completed from reference TRBV9 and TRBJ1-6, reads DSGVTQTPKHLITATGQRVTLRCSPRSGDLSVYWYQQSLDQGLQFLIQYYNGEERAKGNILERFSAQQFPDLHSELNLSSLELGDSALYFCASSFTTGNNSPLHFGNGTRLTVT.

The chain employs TRBV9 and TRBJ2-2; 8 positions agree with TRBD2. Germline CDR1 is SGDLS and CDR2 is YYNGEE. V lost 4 bases and J lost 0; bases outside the gene matches: 5. The CDR3 is 16 amino acids. The CDR3 bases are TGTGCCAGCAGCCCGCCGGGGGGGTCGAACACCGGGGAGCTGTTTTTT. It translates to CASSPPGGSNTGELFF.

The chain has TRBV3-1 (or the pseudogene TRBV3-2) and TRBJ2-5, with TRBD1 as a possible D gene (7 bases). Trimming shortened V by 8 bases and J by 4 bases, and 23 bases separated the two germline ends. Germline V CDR1 and CDR2: LGHDT, YNNKEL (reference sequence). The CDR3 runs 16 residues. In nucleotides, the CDR3 is TGTGCCAGCCGAGAATTCTCGGGGGCAGGGGGAGAGACCCAGTACTTC. Protein product: CASREFSGAGGETQYF.

The CDR3 DNA reads as TGTGCCAGCAGCCCAGGCAGGGGAACAGATACGCAGTATTTT. It yields the protein CASSPGRGTDTQYF. The V gene is TRBV7-8, the J gene TRBJ2-3; D may be TRBD1 (6 bases). CDR3 length equals 14 residues. CDR1 is SGHVS, CDR2 FQNEAQ, per germline. Trimming removed 5 bases at V and 3 bases at J, with 12 bases between.

The genes are TRBV24-1 and TRBJ2-4, with D unclear. This CDR3 has 14 residues. Deletions cut 6 bases from V and 7 bases from J, with 15 bases between. Germline-derived CDR1 and CDR2 are KGHDR and SFDVKD. DNA of the CDR3: TGTGCCACCAGTTCAGCTACCTCGCGGAACATTCAGTACTTC. This sequence encodes CATSSATSRNIQYF.

This sequence joins TRBV5-1 and TRBJ2-7; D is uncertain. The germline V gene has CDR1 SGHRS and CDR2 YFSETQ. Trimming took off 4 bases at V and 7 bases at J, with 9 bases between the two ends. This CDR3 spans 11 amino acids. As DNA, the CDR3 is TGCGCCAGCAGCCTCAACGAGGAGCAGTACTTC. Its translation: CASSLNEEQYF.

The chain combines TRBV2 with TRBJ1-1; TRBD1 is a possible D gene (5 bases). Germline loops: CDR1 SNHLY, CDR2 FYNNEI. The CDR3 totals 13 residues. V gave up 7 bases and J gave up 4 bases, with 13 bases separating them. The CDR3 region is CASIGGRVTEAFF. The CDR3 coding sequence is TGTGCCAGCATTGGGGGGAGGGTCACTGAAGCTTTCTTT.

The CDR3 coding sequence is TGTGCCAGCAGTTTTATCAGTCCGGAGACCCAGTACTTC. Translated, it gives CASSFISPETQYF. The V and J genes are TRBV12-3 or TRBV12-4 and TRBJ2-5; D remains ambiguous. Trimming left V 3 bases short and J 5 bases short, with 10 bases between. This CDR3 is built from 13 residues.

The chain combines TRBV5-8 with TRBJ2-2, with D possibly TRBD2 on 6 matching bases. V was cut by 0 bases and J by 1 base, with 7 bases left in between. This CDR3 contains 15 residues. Germline CDR1 reads SGHTS; CDR2 reads YDEGEE. The CDR3: CASSLAGVNTGELFF. CDR3 nucleotide sequence: TGTGCCAGCAGCTTGGCGGGGGTGAACACCGGGGAGCTGTTTTTT.

The chain uses TRBV7-8 and TRBJ1-4; TRBD1 might be the D (5 bases). Trimming left V 4 bases short and J 8 bases short, with 20 bases between. Germline assignment: CDR1 SGHVS and CDR2 FQNEAQ. The CDR3 has 16 residues. CDR3 amino acids: CASSSIRTYSGEKLFF. CDR3 DNA sequence: TGTGCCAGCAGCTCCATAAGGACCTACTCAGGGGAAAAACTGTTTTTT.

The V gene is TRBV5-1, the J gene TRBJ1-6; D may be TRBD1 (6 bases). Looked up from germline, CDR1 is SGHRS and CDR2 is YFSETQ. V gave up 2 bases and J gave up 0 bases, with 15 bases separating them. The length of the CDR3 is 18 residues. The CDR3 here is CASSFLQGPSSYNSPLHF. The CDR3 DNA reads as TGCGCCAGCAGCTTCTTACAGGGACCGAGCTCCTATAATTCACCCCTCCACTTT.

This chain links TRBV18 with TRBJ1-5; D is unresolved. Trimming removed 1 base at V and 1 base at J, with 11 bases between. Germline CDR1 KGHSH, CDR2 LQKENI. The CDR3 has 16 residues. The CDR3 coding sequence is TGTGCCAGCTCACCACAGGGAGGACGGAGCAATCAGCCCCAGCATTTT. Amino acids: CASSPQGGRSNQPQHF.

The chain employs TRBV5-1 and TRBJ2-2; weak D call: TRBD1 (7 bases). CDR1 and CDR2 (germline): SGHRS, YFSETQ. The length of the CDR3 is 15 residues. Trimming pared 4 bases from V and 5 bases from J, leaving 15 bases between. The CDR3 spells CASSAGGPGTGELFF. DNA for the CDR3: TGCGCCAGCAGCGCAGGGGGGCCGGGGACCGGGGAGCTGTTTTTT.